One and the same sample provided the 27 T cell receptor beta chains below, sequenced in a study of T cells after yellow fever vaccination. A single record per CDR3 protein comes from TCRdb applying MiXCR to the 5' RACE reads. The sample yields around 65,000 distinct CDR3 sequences, 5% to 6.5% seen once. Material: CD4+ T cells sorted from PBMCs, obtained less than 16 days after the first yellow fever vaccination. The receptors stem from a man between 18 and 35 years old who received the YFV17D yellow fever vaccine.

This clonotype has at least ten counts. This chain links TRBV7-3 with TRBJ2-7, with 9 positions matching TRBD1. Germline loops: CDR1 SGHTA, CDR2 FQGTGA. The trim removed 4 bases at V and 6 bases at J, leaving 7 bases unmatched. There are 14 residues in the CDR3. The CDR3 nucleotides are TGTGCCAGCAGCTATGACAGGGGGGCGCGCGAGCAGTACTTC. It encodes CASSYDRGAREQYF.

This clonotype was picked up many times. The chain combines TRBV3-1 with TRBJ2-3; the D gene is possibly TRBD2 (5 bases). CDR3 size: 16 residues. In germline, CDR1 is LGHDT, CDR2 YNNKEL (reference sequence). V lost 1 base and J lost 2, with 13 bases in between. Written as DNA, the CDR3 is TGTGCCAGCAGCCAAGTGATCAGCGGCCTCACAGATACGCAGTATTTT. It yields the protein CASSQVISGLTDTQYF.

This clonotype has a count of ten or more. The rearrangement joins TRBV7-9 to TRBJ1-1; D perhaps matches TRBD1 (6 bases). CDR3 length: 14 residues. V was shortened by 4 bases and J by 4 bases, with 13 bases between the two germline ends. Germline-derived CDR1 and CDR2 are SEHNR and FQNEAQ (reference sequence). The CDR3 nucleotides are TGTGCCAGCAGCTCCGAGGGGGGGGGCACTGAAGCTTTCTTT. It yields the protein CASSSEGGGTEAFF.

This clonotype showed up many times. The chain is built from TRBV7-9 and TRBJ1-1; tentative D call: TRBD1 (5 bases). Germline V gene data show CDR1 as SEHNR and CDR2 as FQNEAQ (reference sequence). Trimming removed 5 bases from V and 8 bases from J, with 12 bases in between. The CDR3 runs to 12 residues. CDR3 loop: CASSRYDSEAFF. The CDR3 region has the DNA TGTGCCAGCAGCCGATATGACAGCGAAGCTTTCTTT.

This clonotype has ten or more counts. The chain joins TRBV4-3 to TRBJ2-2; 8 positions agree with TRBD1. V shed 3 bases, J shed 4 bases, and the junction held 1 base outside the gene matches. Germline loops: CDR1 LGHNA, CDR2 YSLEER. The CDR3 covers 14 residues. The CDR3 reads CASSHGQGTGELFF. As DNA, the CDR3 is TGCGCCAGCAGCCATGGACAGGGCACCGGGGAGCTGTTTTTT.

Ten or more counts support this clonotype. This chain joins TRBV7-2 and TRBJ2-1, with D tentatively TRBD2 (6 bases). Trimming took 3 bases from V and 8 from J, leaving 14 bases between them. Germline V gene sequence: CDR1 SGHTA, CDR2 FQGNSA. The CDR3 is 14 amino acids. CDR3 DNA: TGTGCCAGCAGCTTCAGACTAGTTCACGATGAGCAGTTCTTC. As protein: CASSFRLVHDEQFF.

A remark on this clonotype: A clone one base away is much larger, so this may be a read error. The genes are TRBV4-1 and TRBJ1-6; D uncertain. Germline loops: CDR1 MGHRA, CDR2 YSYEKL. This CDR3 has 13 amino acids. CDR3 loop: CASSQGPKSPLHF. CDR3 DNA sequence: TGCGCCAGCAGTCAAGGGCCTAAGTCACCCCTCCACTTT.

The sample holds many counts of this clonotype. The chain is built from TRBV20-1 and TRBJ2-5; 11 bases line up with TRBD2. Germline CDR1 is DFQATT and CDR2 is SNEGSKA (reference sequence). Germline trimming cut 2 bases from V and 1 base from J; bases unmatched to any gene: 3. The CDR3 totals 15 residues. CDR3 region: CSARIAGGSQETQYF. CDR3 bases: TGCAGTGCTAGAATAGCGGGGGGGTCCCAAGAGACCCAGTACTTC.

This clonotype occurred many times. This chain uses TRBV7-2 with TRBJ2-7; unclear D gene. V dropped 4 bases and J dropped 0 bases, with 4 bases sitting between them. Germline V gene sequence: CDR1 SGHTA, CDR2 FQGNSA. The CDR3 length is 12 residues. The CDR3 DNA sequence: TGTGCCAGCAGCTCAAACTCCTACGAGCAGTACGTC. This encodes CASSSNSYEQYV.

This clonotype appeared many times. The rearrangement joins TRBV20-1 to TRBJ1-1; 8 nucleotides line up with TRBD1. Germline trimming cut 6 bases from V and 0 bases from J; bases unmatched to any gene: 3. Germline V CDR1 and CDR2: DFQATT, SNEGSKA (reference sequence). The CDR3 spans 13 residues. As DNA, the CDR3 is TGCAGTGCACGGGGACAGGTGAACACTGAAGCTTTCTTT. Protein product: CSARGQVNTEAFF.

This clonotype was detected many times. This rearrangement joins TRBV7-2 to TRBJ2-7, with 7 positions matching TRBD1. This CDR3 has 15 residues. Germline V gene data show CDR1 as SGHTA and CDR2 as FQGNSA. V trimming: 6 bases; J trimming: 2 bases; junction bases outside the gene matches: 10. CDR3 loop: CASRTTGTATYEQYF. The CDR3 DNA sequence: TGTGCCAGCAGAACCACCGGGACAGCAACCTACGAGCAGTACTTC.

In its sample, this clonotype was seen many times. V gene TRBV5-1 combines with J gene TRBJ1-6; perhaps TRBD1 as D (6 bases). CDR3 length equals 13 residues. Trimming removed 7 bases from V and 7 bases from J, with 12 bases in between. The germline gives CDR1 SGHRS, CDR2 YFSETQ. The CDR3: CASRTGSNSPLHF. CDR3 nucleotides: TGCGCCAGCCGAACAGGGTCGAATTCACCCCTCCACTTT.

This clonotype showed up many times. This chain uses TRBV12-3 or TRBV12-4 with TRBJ2-2; D possibly corresponds to TRBD2 (5 bases). Trimming stripped 2 bases from V and 2 bases from J, with 9 bases between. The CDR3 contains 15 residues. The CDR3 sequence: CASSLQLANTGELFF. Written as DNA, the CDR3 is TGTGCCAGCAGTTTACAGCTAGCCAACACCGGGGAGCTGTTTTTT.

This clonotype was recorded at least ten times. The chain uses TRBV28 and TRBJ2-3, with D unclear. Germline CDR1 is MDHEN and CDR2 is SYDVKM. Trimming took off 4 bases at V and 4 bases at J, with 12 bases between the two ends. The CDR3 sequence is 14 residues long. CDR3 region: CASSSPGQADTQYF. CDR3 bases: TGTGCCAGCAGTTCCCCCGGGCAGGCAGATACGCAGTATTTT.

This clonotype was recorded many times. The chain combines TRBV5-1 with TRBJ1-2; D is possibly TRBD1 (6 bases). CDR1 is SGHRS, CDR2 YFSETQ, per germline. Trimming removed 4 bases at V and 8 bases at J, with 18 bases between. The CDR3 runs to 14 residues. For the CDR3, the DNA is TGCGCCAGCAGCCCAGAACAGGGAGTAGGCGGCTACACCTTC. It encodes CASSPEQGVGGYTF. Variable domain in full (rest from reference TRBV5-1 and TRBJ1-2): KAGVTQTPRYLIKTRGQQVTLSCSPISGHRSVSWYQQTPGQGLQFLFEYFSETQRNKGNFPGRFSGRQFSNSRSEMNVSTLELGDSALYLCASSPEQGVGGYTFGSGTRLTVV.

Many counts were recorded for this clonotype. V gene TRBV28 combines with J gene TRBJ2-5; D uncertain. The CDR3 is 15 amino acids. The V and J ends lost 1 base and 1 base respectively, with 10 bases between them. Per the germline V gene, CDR1 is MDHEN and CDR2 is SYDVKM. The CDR3 DNA is TGTGCCAGCAGTTTATCCCCAGGCTTCCAAGAGACCCAGTACTTC. It codes for CASSLSPGFQETQYF.

This clonotype has ten or more counts. The junction does not match germline at one end; this may be a read error. This chain uses TRBV3-1 with TRBJ1-6; 7 bases agree with TRBD1. Germline CDR1 is LGHDT and CDR2 is YNNKEL (reference sequence). The length of the CDR3 is 14 residues. The CDR3 DNA sequence: TGTGCCAGCACCCAAGGGGGCTCTGATTCACCCCTCCACTTT. Its protein product is CASTQGGSDSPLHF.

This clonotype has ten or more counts. The rearrangement uses TRBV24-1 and TRBJ2-1; D unresolved. V was pared by 4 bases and J by 9 bases, with 9 bases between. Germline CDR1 reads KGHDR; CDR2 reads SFDVKD. The CDR3 is 12 residues long. The CDR3 spells CATSEDEFEQFF. The DNA of the CDR3 is TGTGCCACCAGTGAAGATGAGTTTGAGCAGTTCTTC.

Many counts were recorded for this clonotype. Written as DNA, the CDR3 is TGTGCCAGCAGAAAGGGACTAGCGGGGGGGGATACGCAGTATTTT. It encodes CASRKGLAGGDTQYF. The V call is TRBV6-5, the J call TRBJ2-3; 16 bases align to TRBD2. Trimming at V came to 6 bases and at J to 6 bases, leaving 3 bases not matched to a gene. This CDR3 spans 15 amino acids. In germline, CDR1 is MNHEY, CDR2 SVGAGI.

As regards this clonotype: A read error may explain this, as a much larger clone is one base away. J is TRBJ2-5 and V is TRBV18, with 7 bases that match TRBD1. There are 15 residues in the CDR3. From germline, CDR1 is KGHSH and CDR2 LQKENI. The CDR3 nucleotides are TGTGCCAGCTCACCCGGCAGGGGGTCCCAAGAGACCCAGTGCTTC. Translating it yields CASSPGRGSQETQCF.

This clonotype was found many times. This chain connects TRBV20-1 to TRBJ2-6; no firm D call. The CDR3 runs to 14 residues. CDR1 and CDR2 (germline): DFQATT, SNEGSKA (reference sequence). V lost 0 bases, J lost 1 base, and 4 bases lay in between. DNA for the CDR3: TGCAGTGCTAGAGAGGGATCTGGGGCCAACGTCCTGACTTTC. Residues: CSAREGSGANVLTF.

This clonotype turned up a few times. The chain combines TRBV20-1 with TRBJ2-7; 9 nucleotides line up with TRBD2. After removal of 6 bases from V and 4 bases from J, the junction contained 4 bases not matched to a gene. The CDR3 totals 12 residues. In germline, CDR1 is DFQATT, CDR2 SNEGSKA (reference sequence). The CDR3 loop reads CSASGGLYEQYV. For the CDR3, the DNA is TGCAGTGCCAGCGGGGGGTTGTACGAGCAGTACGTC.

This clonotype was observed at least ten times. The rearrangement links TRBV5-1 to TRBJ2-4; either TRBD1 or TRBD2 may fit D (6 bases each). Deletions cut 0 bases from V and 6 bases from J, with 13 bases between. Germline V lookup: CDR1 SGHRS, CDR2 YFSETQ. This CDR3 contains 15 residues. The DNA for the CDR3 is TGCGCCAGCAGCTTGGCAACAGGGACTGGAAACATTCAGTACTTC. It yields the protein CASSLATGTGNIQYF.

Many counts were recorded for this clonotype. This sequence joins TRBV12-3 or TRBV12-4 and TRBJ1-1; no firm D call. The CDR3 contains 13 residues. With 2 bases removed from V and 4 bases from J, the gap between germline ends came to 8 bases. CDR3 sequence (DNA): TGTGCCAGCAGTTTAAGTTGGGGCACTGAAGCTTTCTTT. Translated, it gives CASSLSWGTEAFF.

This clonotype was counted only a few times. V and J are TRBV7-9 and TRBJ1-2; D unclear. V was pared by 2 bases and J by 8 bases, with 15 bases between. This CDR3 is 14 amino acids long. The V gene's germline CDR1 is SEHNR and CDR2 FQNEAQ (reference sequence). The CDR3 DNA sequence: TGTGCCAGCAGCTTACGGGCGGGCCTAAGGGGCTACACCTTC. Its protein is CASSLRAGLRGYTF.

In this sample, this clonotype turned up many times. The chain joins TRBV11-2 to TRBJ1-1; D remains ambiguous. From germline, CDR1 is SGHAT and CDR2 FQNNGV. Trimming took off 2 bases at V and 4 bases at J, with 14 bases between the two ends. The CDR3 consists of 15 residues. The chain's CDR3 is CASSLIRGSSTEAFF. CDR3 DNA: TGTGCCAGCAGCTTAATTAGAGGGTCCAGCACTGAAGCTTTCTTT.

This clonotype occurred many times. This rearrangement joins TRBV29-1 to TRBJ2-7; 9 bases align to TRBD1. The trim removed 6 bases at V and 5 bases at J, leaving 17 bases unmatched. The CDR3 has 16 residues. CDR1 and CDR2 from the germline V gene are SQVTM and ANQGSEA. CDR3 residues: CSVQTGGTYPTDEQYF. The CDR3, as DNA: TGCAGCGTCCAGACAGGGGGAACGTATCCCACTGACGAGCAGTACTTC.